The entry below gives a single TCR beta chain sequence along with its context. This clonotype was seen ten or more times. This clone's antigen is unknown. No base quality values were provided; no much bigger clone lies one nucleotide off. The sample originates from a study of T-cell reconstitution after alpha-beta-depleted transplantation in children (dated by TCRdb to about 2016). For the study in its entirety: Using TCR repertoire profiling, the study quantitatively followed how T-cell immune reconstitution unfolded in children after TCRalphabeta/CD19-depleted allogeneic hematopoietic cell transplantation.

Read against the paper, the sample's time point label means: day 60 (about 2 months) after transplantation. Taken with the paper, the label for treatment or condition translates to: allogeneic hematopoietic cell transplantation with graft depleted of TCRalphabeta T cells and CD19 B cells. TCRalphabeta/CD19-depleted allogeneic hematopoietic cell grafts were given to the transplant recipients, all of whom were children. Library construction relied on PCR. The run used an Illumina HiSeq 2500. TCR library preparation used molecular barcoding, with unique molecular identifiers applied to normalize quantification of the TCRbeta repertoire. The public sequencing data were trimmed at Q25 with fastp and processed into clonotypes with MiXCR by TCRdb, which kept only in-frame beta chains. Rows merge per CDR3 protein into single entries with the most common DNA and genes. Within this sample are tens of thousands of distinct CDR3 sequences, with 6.4% of them counted one time only. Clones ranked in the top ten supply roughly a quarter of the sample.

Study-wide findings and limitations: Over the following months the frequencies of hyperexpanded clones went down, and after one year T-cell counts and TCRbeta diversity were mostly credited to newly produced T cells. The apparently early alphabetaT-cell count recovery about two months after transplant was reportedly dependent on only several hundred rapidly expanded clones derived from non-depleted graft cells. In some patients, the high TCRbeta diversity seen at day 60 was put down to recipient T cells and intrathymic progenitors that had survived conditioning.

From a lookup of the germline V gene, CDR1 and CDR2 are MDHEN and SYDVKM. There are 14 amino acids in the CDR3, from cysteine to phenylalanine inclusive. Only CDR3 DNA is held: 42 bases, read in frame from base 1. The junction carries 14 bases between V and J, which are trimmed by 3 bases and 7 bases respectively. The sequences come from peripheral blood, collected 60 days after TCRalphabeta/CD19-depleted stem cell transplant. In this chain, TRBV28 is recombined with TRBJ2-3; the D segment cannot be called with confidence. The sequence came from a child less than two years old who had a stem cell transplant for acute myeloid leukemia, so the T cells may come from the graft donor. The CDR3 corresponds to CASSFELPAYTQYF. The sequenced DNA: TGTGCCAGCAGTTTCGAGCTTCCGGCATATACGCAGTATTTT.